These T cell receptor beta chains were read from a single sample in a study of beta chain features in type 1 diabetes. Libraries were prepared by immunoSEQ multiplex PCR; TCRdb keeps only in-frame clonotypes and omits some of them. The data show some 700,000 clones, 13% seen once. The specimen sequenced was naive CD4+ T cells from blood. The origin of the receptors is a man between 18 and 29 years old with type 1 diabetes. Each CDR3 is given with its conserved first and last residue. The D gene is left open where the match is weak. Clone size, where shown, is once, few, many, or a class for clones that have expanded.

v_gene: TRBV30
abundance: few
j_gene: TRBJ1-2
d_gene: .
CDR3nt: TGTGCCTGGAGTGTTTTTAAGGGTACAAGCTATGGCTACACCTTC
CDR3aa: CAWSVFKGTSYGYTF

v_gene: TRBV4-1
abundance: .
j_gene: TRBJ1-2
d_gene: .
CDR3nt: TGCGCCAGCAGCCACCCGGGGACAACTAACTATGGCTACACCTTC
CDR3aa: CASSHPGTTNYGYTF

v_gene: TRBV21-1
abundance: .
j_gene: TRBJ2-3
d_gene: .
CDR3nt: TGTGCCAGCAGCAAAAAACCGCGGGGCCCCGGGTATTTT
CDR3aa: CASSKKPRGPGYF

v_gene: TRBV10-3
abundance: few
j_gene: TRBJ2-3
d_gene: TRBD2
CDR3nt: TGTGCCGTCTTGGTTCCCGGGACTAGCGGTAAAGCTAGCACAGATACGCAGTATTTT
CDR3aa: CAVLVPGTSGKASTDTQYF

v_gene: TRBV30
abundance: .
j_gene: TRBJ1-3
d_gene: .
CDR3nt: TGTGCCTGCTCGTCGAGTGGAAACACCATATATTTT
CDR3aa: CACSSSGNTIYF

v_gene: TRBV11-2
abundance: .
j_gene: TRBJ2-7
d_gene: TRBD1
CDR3nt: TGTGCCAGCAGTCCCCCCGGGACAGGGTCGGGCGAGCAGTACTTC
CDR3aa: CASSPPGTGSGEQYF

v_gene: TRBV30
abundance: few
j_gene: TRBJ2-7
d_gene: .
CDR3nt: TGTGCCTGGAGTATGGTGCTACACGAGCAGTACTTC
CDR3aa: CAWSMVLHEQYF

v_gene: TRBV4-2
abundance: few
j_gene: TRBJ1-5
d_gene: .
CDR3nt: TGTGCCAGCAGCCCGGGAGGGAATGAGGATCAGCCCCAGCATTTT
CDR3aa: CASSPGGNEDQPQHF

v_gene: TRBV6-6
abundance: .
j_gene: TRBJ2-7
d_gene: .
CDR3nt: TGTGCCAGCAGTTCCGGGGACGTCTACGAGCAGTACTTC
CDR3aa: CASSSGDVYEQYF

v_gene: TRBV29-1
abundance: few
j_gene: TRBJ2-5
d_gene: .
CDR3nt: TGCAGCGTGAGTTCCCCGTACCAAGAGACCCAGTACTTC
CDR3aa: CSVSSPYQETQYF

v_gene: TRBV28
abundance: few
j_gene: TRBJ2-7
d_gene: .
CDR3nt: TGTGCCAGCACCTCTGGTGGCAGGGACTACGAGCAGTACTTC
CDR3aa: CASTSGGRDYEQYF

v_gene: TRBV30
abundance: .
j_gene: TRBJ1-1
d_gene: .
CDR3nt: TGTGCCTACACAAAAGACAGCGGCACTGAAGCTTTCTTT
CDR3aa: CAYTKDSGTEAFF

v_gene: TRBV20-1
abundance: .
j_gene: TRBJ2-4
d_gene: .
CDR3nt: TGCAGTGCTAGAGGAGGGGCCATTCAGTACTTC
CDR3aa: CSARGGAIQYF

v_gene: TRBV9
abundance: few
j_gene: TRBJ1-5
d_gene: .
CDR3nt: TGTGCCAGCAGCCCCCCCAGGGGAAGACTAAAGAGAAATCAGCCCCAGCATTTT
CDR3aa: CASSPPRGRLKRNQPQHF

v_gene: TRBV9
abundance: .
j_gene: TRBJ2-3
d_gene: TRBD2
CDR3nt: TGTGCCAGCAGCGTCAGAGCGGGGGGGACAGATACGCAGTATTTT
CDR3aa: CASSVRAGGTDTQYF

v_gene: TRBV30
abundance: .
j_gene: TRBJ2-1
d_gene: .
CDR3nt: TGTGCCTGGAGTGGGACAGCCAATGAGCAGTTCTTC
CDR3aa: CAWSGTANEQFF

v_gene: TRBV2
abundance: few
j_gene: TRBJ1-1
d_gene: .
CDR3nt: TGTGCCAGCAGTGAAGCCTTGTTAGGAGGGAACACTGAAGCTTTCTTT
CDR3aa: CASSEALLGGNTEAFF

v_gene: TRBV9
abundance: .
j_gene: TRBJ1-5
d_gene: .
CDR3nt: TGTGCCAGCAGCGATGGACCGAATAGCAATCAGCCCCAGCATTTT
CDR3aa: CASSDGPNSNQPQHF

v_gene: TRBV30
abundance: few
j_gene: TRBJ1-2
d_gene: .
CDR3nt: TGTGCCTGGAGTGGACAGATCATAACGGGCGGCTACACCTTC
CDR3aa: CAWSGQIITGGYTF

v_gene: TRBV2
abundance: few
j_gene: TRBJ2-7
d_gene: .
CDR3nt: TGTGCCAGCAGTGAAGAGATACTCGAGCAGTACTTC
CDR3aa: CASSEEILEQYF

v_gene: TRBV30
abundance: .
j_gene: TRBJ1-3
d_gene: .
CDR3nt: TGTGCCTGGAGTGGAGCTGGAAACACCATATATTTT
CDR3aa: CAWSGAGNTIYF

v_gene: TRBV11-2
abundance: .
j_gene: TRBJ2-1
d_gene: .
CDR3nt: TGTGCCAGCAGCTTCCTCACCCCGGGCCCTCTTCCCAATGAGCAGTTCTTC
CDR3aa: CASSFLTPGPLPNEQFF